Reported below is one T cell receptor (beta chain). The method was immunoSEQ multiplex PCR; TCRdb's version includes in-frame clones alone and lacks a portion of them. The table shows about 68,000 clones, with around 82% occurring only once. This entry belongs to a study of blood T cell repertoires in COVID-19. Study as a whole: PBMCs, B-cell-depleted T cells, or T cells provided the cDNA or gDNA that made up the material.

Trimming at V came to 2 bases and at J to 0 bases, leaving 2 bases not matched to a gene. The length of the CDR3 is 17 residues. Germline-derived CDR1 and CDR2 are SGDLS and YYNGEE. Sequenced: peripheral blood. The rearrangement joins TRBV9 to TRBJ2-7; 16 bases are shared with TRBD2. This TCR derives from a man in his fifties with active COVID-19. The CDR3 sequence: CASSVGTSGRASYEQYF. CDR3 nucleotides: TGTGCCAGCAGCGTGGGGACTAGCGGGAGGGCCTCCTACGAGCAGTACTTC.